The rows below give T cell receptor beta chains drawn from one sample of a study of shared T cell receptors in the human thymus. The data were produced by immunoSEQ multiplex PCR, yet TCRdb's version contains in-frame clones alone and is incomplete. The profile covers more than 300,000 clones, with just under 95% appearing a single time and approximately 0.02% taken by the ten largest. The sequenced sample consisted of thymocytes. These receptors all come from a human donor. CDR3s include the opening cysteine and the closing phenylalanine or tryptophan. The order of the fields is clone size, J gene, V gene, D gene, CDR3 protein, CDR3 DNA. A D gene is named only where the DNA matches it firmly. Not every row has a clone size; where given, it reads once, few, many or a size class.

abundance: NA
j_gene: TRBJ2-7
v_gene: TRBV27
d_gene: TRBD2
CDR3aa: CASSPGTSGRKSSYEQYF
CDR3nt: TGTGCCAGCAGTCCCGGGACTAGCGGACGTAAATCCTCCTACGAGCAGTACTTC

abundance: few
j_gene: TRBJ2-1
v_gene: TRBV7-3
d_gene: NA
CDR3aa: CASSLYLGSYNEQFF
CDR3nt: TGTGCCAGCAGCTTATATCTGGGCTCCTACAATGAGCAGTTCTTC

abundance: NA
j_gene: TRBJ2-3
v_gene: TRBV10-3
d_gene: NA
CDR3aa: CAISDGGTQYF
CDR3nt: TGTGCCATCAGTGACGGGGGTACGCAGTATTTT

abundance: NA
j_gene: TRBJ2-1
v_gene: TRBV29-1
d_gene: NA
CDR3aa: CSADPDSSYNEQFF
CDR3nt: TGCAGCGCTGACCCCGACAGCTCCTACAATGAGCAGTTCTTC

abundance: NA
j_gene: TRBJ2-3
v_gene: TRBV27
d_gene: NA
CDR3aa: CASSTRGEPPTDTQYF
CDR3nt: TGTGCCAGCAGTACTAGGGGGGAGCCCCCGACAGATACGCAGTATTTT

abundance: NA
j_gene: TRBJ1-2
v_gene: TRBV28
d_gene: TRBD1
CDR3aa: CASSSEPPQGVYGYTF
CDR3nt: TGTGCCAGCAGTTCCGAACCGCCACAGGGGGTCTATGGCTACACCTTC

abundance: NA
j_gene: TRBJ2-3
v_gene: TRBV6-5
d_gene: NA
CDR3aa: CASSHLGGSTDTQYF
CDR3nt: TGTGCCAGCAGTCACCTCGGCGGGAGCACAGATACGCAGTATTTT

abundance: NA
j_gene: TRBJ1-2
v_gene: TRBV5-1
d_gene: NA
CDR3aa: CASKYRDRDYYGYTF
CDR3nt: TGCGCCAGCAAATACCGGGACCGTGATTACTATGGCTACACCTTC

abundance: NA
j_gene: TRBJ1-2
v_gene: TRBV7-8
d_gene: NA
CDR3aa: CASSLDGPMPYGYTF
CDR3nt: TGTGCCAGCAGCTTAGATGGTCCAATGCCCTATGGCTACACCTTC

abundance: NA
j_gene: TRBJ2-1
v_gene: TRBV12-5
d_gene: TRBD2
CDR3aa: CASGLVRGGGLEQFF
CDR3nt: TGTGCTAGTGGTTTGGTACGGGGGGGAGGGCTTGAGCAGTTCTTC

abundance: NA
j_gene: TRBJ2-7
v_gene: TRBV11-3
d_gene: NA
CDR3aa: CASSEDGGPYEQYF
CDR3nt: TGTGCCAGCAGCGAGGACGGAGGACCCTACGAGCAGTACTTC

abundance: NA
j_gene: TRBJ2-5
v_gene: TRBV6-5
d_gene: NA
CDR3aa: CASSYSLQVETQYF
CDR3nt: TGTGCCAGCAGTTACTCGTTACAGGTTGAGACCCAGTACTTC

abundance: NA
j_gene: TRBJ1-2
v_gene: TRBV15
d_gene: NA
CDR3aa: CATMEDSLEDPYGYTF
CDR3nt: TGTGCCACCATGGAAGATTCACTGGAGGACCCTTATGGCTACACCTTC

abundance: once
j_gene: TRBJ2-5
v_gene: TRBV25-1
d_gene: NA
CDR3aa: CASSQRGGRVGTQYF
CDR3nt: TGTGCCAGCAGTCAAAGGGGGGGACGGGTTGGGACCCAGTACTTC

abundance: NA
j_gene: TRBJ2-7
v_gene: TRBV27
d_gene: TRBD1
CDR3aa: CASSYGQGRSYEQYF
CDR3nt: TGTGCCAGCAGTTACGGACAGGGTCGGTCCTACGAGCAGTACTTC

abundance: NA
j_gene: TRBJ2-1
v_gene: TRBV11-3
d_gene: TRBD2
CDR3aa: CASSPRPPLAGDSYNEQFF
CDR3nt: TGTGCCAGCAGCCCCCGACCCCCTCTAGCGGGTGACTCCTACAATGAGCAGTTCTTC

abundance: NA
j_gene: TRBJ2-7
v_gene: TRBV28
d_gene: TRBD2
CDR3aa: CASSFGGVFPFVEQYF
CDR3nt: TGTGCCAGCAGTTTTGGGGGGGTCTTTCCTTTCGTCGAGCAGTACTTC

abundance: once
j_gene: TRBJ1-1
v_gene: TRBV6-5
d_gene: NA
CDR3aa: CASSYRPADSNTEAFF
CDR3nt: TGTGCCAGCAGTTACAGGCCGGCAGATTCGAACACTGAAGCTTTCTTT

abundance: NA
j_gene: TRBJ2-3
v_gene: TRBV7-2
d_gene: NA
CDR3aa: CASSLALHTDTQYF
CDR3nt: TGTGCCAGCAGCTTAGCCCTACACACAGATACGCAGTATTTT

abundance: NA
j_gene: TRBJ2-2
v_gene: TRBV4-3
d_gene: NA
CDR3aa: CASSQDRGPNTGELFF
CDR3nt: TGCGCCAGCAGCCAAGATCGGGGTCCTAACACCGGGGAGCTGTTTTTT

abundance: once
j_gene: TRBJ2-1
v_gene: TRBV7-3
d_gene: NA
CDR3aa: CASSPTKPPSYNEQFF
CDR3nt: TGTGCCAGCAGCCCCACTAAACCTCCTTCCTACAATGAGCAGTTCTTC

abundance: NA
j_gene: TRBJ2-7
v_gene: TRBV5-4
d_gene: TRBD1
CDR3aa: CASSVTGTGKDSGHEQYF
CDR3nt: TGTGCCAGCAGCGTAACCGGGACAGGGAAGGATTCGGGTCACGAGCAGTACTTC

abundance: NA
j_gene: TRBJ2-7
v_gene: TRBV13
d_gene: TRBD2
CDR3aa: CASSLELADPSYEQYF
CDR3nt: TGTGCCAGCAGCTTAGAACTAGCGGACCCCTCCTACGAGCAGTACTTC

abundance: NA
j_gene: TRBJ1-1
v_gene: TRBV4-3
d_gene: NA
CDR3aa: CASSQEEGDTEAFF
CDR3nt: TGCGCCAGCAGCCAAGAAGAGGGCGACACTGAAGCTTTCTTT

abundance: NA
j_gene: TRBJ1-2
v_gene: TRBV4-3
d_gene: NA
CDR3aa: CASSQDWGDGYTF
CDR3nt: TGCGCCAGCAGCCAAGATTGGGGGGATGGCTACACCTTC

abundance: NA
j_gene: TRBJ1-4
v_gene: TRBV28
d_gene: NA
CDR3aa: CASSLDSEKLFF
CDR3nt: TGTGCCAGCAGTTTAGATAGTGAAAAACTGTTTTTT

abundance: NA
j_gene: TRBJ2-5
v_gene: TRBV15
d_gene: NA
CDR3aa: CATSRDKKRLEGQETQYF
CDR3nt: TGTGCCACCAGCAGAGATAAGAAGCGACTAGAAGGGCAAGAGACCCAGTACTTC

abundance: NA
j_gene: TRBJ2-7
v_gene: TRBV6-6
d_gene: NA
CDR3aa: CASRYRTPYEQYF
CDR3nt: TGTGCCAGCAGGTATAGGACACCCTACGAGCAGTACTTC

abundance: once
j_gene: TRBJ2-1
v_gene: TRBV27
d_gene: NA
CDR3aa: CATRVRGRGDEQFF
CDR3nt: TGTGCCACCAGGGTACGGGGGAGAGGGGATGAGCAGTTCTTC

abundance: NA
j_gene: TRBJ1-2
v_gene: TRBV29-1
d_gene: TRBD1
CDR3aa: CSVGGTGGNYGYTF
CDR3nt: TGCAGCGTCGGGGGGACAGGGGGAAACTATGGCTACACCTTC

abundance: NA
j_gene: TRBJ2-1
v_gene: TRBV6-1
d_gene: TRBD2
CDR3aa: CASSEALAGASYNEQFF
CDR3nt: TGTGCCAGCAGTGAGGCACTAGCGGGAGCCTCCTACAATGAGCAGTTCTTC

abundance: once
j_gene: TRBJ2-1
v_gene: TRBV7-2
d_gene: NA
CDR3aa: CASSLSLKRRTYNEQFF
CDR3nt: TGTGCCAGCAGCTTATCGTTGAAGCGTCGAACCTACAATGAGCAGTTCTTC

abundance: NA
j_gene: TRBJ2-1
v_gene: TRBV7-8
d_gene: NA
CDR3aa: CASSFWGRSYNEQFF
CDR3nt: TGTGCCAGCAGCTTTTGGGGGAGAAGTTACAATGAGCAGTTCTTC

abundance: NA
j_gene: TRBJ2-5
v_gene: TRBV5-6
d_gene: NA
CDR3aa: CASSFLGGETQYF
CDR3nt: TGTGCCAGCAGCTTTTTAGGGGGAGAGACCCAGTACTTC

abundance: once
j_gene: TRBJ2-3
v_gene: TRBV27
d_gene: TRBD2
CDR3aa: CASSARRTSGSTDTQYF
CDR3nt: TGTGCCAGCAGTGCTAGACGGACTAGCGGGAGCACAGATACGCAGTATTTT

abundance: NA
j_gene: TRBJ1-1
v_gene: TRBV5-6
d_gene: NA
CDR3aa: CASTPRAGGTEAFF
CDR3nt: TGTGCCAGCACACCCCGGGCGGGGGGTACTGAAGCTTTCTTT

abundance: NA
j_gene: TRBJ2-5
v_gene: TRBV27
d_gene: TRBD2
CDR3aa: CASRRGAGLEETQYF
CDR3nt: TGTGCCAGCAGACGTGGAGCGGGACTTGAAGAGACCCAGTACTTC

abundance: NA
j_gene: TRBJ2-3
v_gene: TRBV5-1
d_gene: NA
CDR3aa: CASSLGAYGVTDTQYF
CDR3nt: TGCGCCAGCAGCTTGGGGGCCTACGGGGTTACAGATACGCAGTATTTT

abundance: NA
j_gene: TRBJ1-2
v_gene: TRBV2
d_gene: NA
CDR3aa: CASSEESGLRGATNYGYTF
CDR3nt: TGTGCCAGCAGTGAAGAATCCGGGTTACGGGGGGCCACTAACTATGGCTACACCTTC

abundance: NA
j_gene: TRBJ1-1
v_gene: TRBV11-3
d_gene: NA
CDR3aa: CASSFEGENTEAFF
CDR3nt: TGTGCCAGCAGCTTTGAGGGGGAAAACACTGAAGCTTTCTTT

abundance: NA
j_gene: TRBJ2-3
v_gene: TRBV7-9
d_gene: NA
CDR3aa: CASSLIAERGADTQYF
CDR3nt: TGTGCCAGCAGCTTAATTGCGGAAAGAGGCGCAGATACGCAGTATTTT

abundance: NA
j_gene: TRBJ2-1
v_gene: TRBV4-1
d_gene: NA
CDR3aa: CASSQGERTDPSNEQFF
CDR3nt: TGCGCCAGCAGCCAAGGGGAGCGGACAGATCCATCCAATGAGCAGTTCTTC

abundance: once
j_gene: TRBJ2-7
v_gene: TRBV7-9
d_gene: NA
CDR3aa: CASSLSGGLSIDEQYF
CDR3nt: TGTGCCAGCAGCCTCTCTGGGGGGTTATCTATAGACGAGCAGTACTTC